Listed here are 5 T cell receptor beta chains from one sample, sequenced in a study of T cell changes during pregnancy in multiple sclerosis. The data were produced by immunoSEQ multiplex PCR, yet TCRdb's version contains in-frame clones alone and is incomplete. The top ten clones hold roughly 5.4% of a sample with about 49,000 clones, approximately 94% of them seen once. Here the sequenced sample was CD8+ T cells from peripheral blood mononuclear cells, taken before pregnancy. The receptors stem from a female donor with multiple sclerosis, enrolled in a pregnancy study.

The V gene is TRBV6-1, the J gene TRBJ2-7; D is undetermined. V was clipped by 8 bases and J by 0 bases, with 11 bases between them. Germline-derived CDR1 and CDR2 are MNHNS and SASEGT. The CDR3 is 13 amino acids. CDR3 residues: CASLQAVSYEQYF. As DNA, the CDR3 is TGTGCCAGCCTTCAGGCCGTCTCCTACGAGCAGTACTTC.

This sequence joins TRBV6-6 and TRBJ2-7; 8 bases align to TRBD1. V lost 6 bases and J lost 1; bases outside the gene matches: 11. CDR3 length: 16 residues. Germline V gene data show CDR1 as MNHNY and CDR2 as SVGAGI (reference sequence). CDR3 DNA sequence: TGTGCCAGCAGACACGGGACAGGCAGCGGGTCCTACGAGCAGTACTTC. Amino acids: CASRHGTGSGSYEQYF.

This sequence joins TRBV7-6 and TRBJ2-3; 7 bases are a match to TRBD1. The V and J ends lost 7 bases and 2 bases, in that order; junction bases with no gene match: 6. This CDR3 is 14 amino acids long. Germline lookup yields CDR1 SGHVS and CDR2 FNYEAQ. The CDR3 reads CASKQGFFTDTQYF. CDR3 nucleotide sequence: TGTGCCAGCAAACAGGGGTTTTTCACAGATACGCAGTATTTT.

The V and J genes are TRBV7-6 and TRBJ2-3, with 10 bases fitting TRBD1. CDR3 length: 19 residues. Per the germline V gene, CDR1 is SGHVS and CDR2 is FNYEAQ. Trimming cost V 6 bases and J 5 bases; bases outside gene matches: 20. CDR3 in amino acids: CASRPDRGSLVAGRDTQYF. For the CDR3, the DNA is TGTGCCAGCAGACCGGACAGGGGGTCTCTCGTAGCGGGGCGAGATACGCAGTATTTT.

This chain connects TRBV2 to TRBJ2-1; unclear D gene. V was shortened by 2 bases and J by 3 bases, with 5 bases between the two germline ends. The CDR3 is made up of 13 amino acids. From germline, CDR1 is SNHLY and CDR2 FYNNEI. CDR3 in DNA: TGTGCCAGCAGTGAAACTCTCTACAATGAGCAGTTCTTC. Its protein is CASSETLYNEQFF.